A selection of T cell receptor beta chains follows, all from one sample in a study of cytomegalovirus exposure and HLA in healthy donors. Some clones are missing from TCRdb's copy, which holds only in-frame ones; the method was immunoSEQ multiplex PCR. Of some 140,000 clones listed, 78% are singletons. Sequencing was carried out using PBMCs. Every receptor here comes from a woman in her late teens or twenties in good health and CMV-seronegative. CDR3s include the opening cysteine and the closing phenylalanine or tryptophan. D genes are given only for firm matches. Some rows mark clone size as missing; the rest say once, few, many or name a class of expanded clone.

CDR3 DNA: TGCGCCAGCAGCTCTCGAGTTACGGGAGAGACCCAGTACTTC; CDR3 protein: CASSSRVTGETQYF; J gene: TRBJ2-5; D gene: .; clone size: .; CDR3 length: 14; V gene: TRBV5-1
CDR3 DNA: TGTGCCAGCAACGATGTCCCTGACAGGGTTTACGAGCAGTACTTC; CDR3 protein: CASNDVPDRVYEQYF; J gene: TRBJ2-7; D gene: TRBD1; clone size: .; CDR3 length: 15; V gene: TRBV6-5
CDR3 DNA: TGTGCCATCAGTGAGACCAAGGACAGGGGTGCCGGGGAGCTGTTTTTT; CDR3 protein: CAISETKDRGAGELFF; J gene: TRBJ2-2; D gene: TRBD1; clone size: .; CDR3 length: 16; V gene: TRBV10-3
CDR3 DNA: TGTGCCAGCAGTTCCCCCAAGGGGACTAATGAAAAACTGTTTTTT; CDR3 protein: CASSSPKGTNEKLFF; J gene: TRBJ1-4; D gene: .; clone size: .; CDR3 length: 15; V gene: TRBV6-6
CDR3 DNA: TGCGCCAGCAGCTCCCGGAGCGGGAGAATGAACAATGAGCAGTTCTTC; CDR3 protein: CASSSRSGRMNNEQFF; J gene: TRBJ2-1; D gene: TRBD2; clone size: few; CDR3 length: 16; V gene: TRBV5-1
CDR3 DNA: TGTGCCAGCAGCTTGGCTACCTACGAGCAGTACTTC; CDR3 protein: CASSLATYEQYF; J gene: TRBJ2-7; D gene: .; clone size: .; CDR3 length: 12; V gene: TRBV5-6
CDR3 DNA: TGTGCCAGCAGCTTGGCCAGGGGGAGCTCCTACAATGAGCAGTTCTTC; CDR3 protein: CASSLARGSSYNEQFF; J gene: TRBJ2-1; D gene: TRBD1; clone size: .; CDR3 length: 16; V gene: TRBV5-4
CDR3 DNA: TGTGCCAGCTCACACGGGACTAGGGAGGAGACCCAGTACTTC; CDR3 protein: CASSHGTREETQYF; J gene: TRBJ2-5; D gene: TRBD2; clone size: .; CDR3 length: 14; V gene: TRBV18
CDR3 DNA: TGCGCCAGCAGCTTTATCGGGAACTACTATGGCTACACCTTC; CDR3 protein: CASSFIGNYYGYTF; J gene: TRBJ1-2; D gene: .; clone size: .; CDR3 length: 14; V gene: TRBV5-1
CDR3 DNA: TGCGCCAGCAGCCAAGATGTCCCTCTGGGTCAGGGAGGGAATGCCAAAAACATTCAGTACTTC; CDR3 protein: CASSQDVPLGQGGNAKNIQYF; J gene: TRBJ2-4; D gene: TRBD2; clone size: .; CDR3 length: 21; V gene: TRBV4-1
CDR3 DNA: TGTGCCAGCAGCTTAGCGGGAGTTTCCTACGAGCAGTACTTC; CDR3 protein: CASSLAGVSYEQYF; J gene: TRBJ2-7; D gene: .; clone size: .; CDR3 length: 14; V gene: TRBV7-9
CDR3 DNA: TGCGCCACAACCGCTACCCCCGGGGATATGAACACTGAAGCTTTCTTT; CDR3 protein: CATTATPGDMNTEAFF; J gene: TRBJ1-1; D gene: .; clone size: .; CDR3 length: 16; V gene: TRBV5-1
CDR3 DNA: TGCGCCAGCTGGGGTGGGGCTCGAAGTGAGCAGTTCTTC; CDR3 protein: CASWGGARSEQFF; J gene: TRBJ2-1; D gene: .; clone size: few; CDR3 length: 13; V gene: TRBV10-2
CDR3 DNA: TGCGCCAGCAGCCAAGGGACGGAGGGAAGAGAAGCTTTCTTT; CDR3 protein: CASSQGTEGREAFF; J gene: TRBJ1-1; D gene: .; clone size: .; CDR3 length: 14; V gene: TRBV5-1